Given below is one T cell receptor (beta chain) in context. Its specificity is unknown. The sample comes from a study of a mutant IDH1 vaccine in newly diagnosed glioma. Using immunoSEQ multiplex PCR, the repertoire was profiled, and TCRdb retains in-frame clones only, with some absent. The sample lists roughly 86,000 clones; around 80% were seen once. Time point specified: baseline, week 1 (first vaccination visit). Treatment given: pre-vaccination baseline after standard-of-care therapy. New astrocytomas of WHO grade 3 or 4 that were IDH1-mutant and ATRX-lost were found in the donors. Study results and limitations: There seemed to be no relation between pseudoprogression and changes in top peripheral T cell clonotypes.

Sequencing used PBMCs, obtained from a glioma patient treated with radiotherapy, temozolomide or both. The sequence was obtained from a man between 40 and 49 years old with glioma.

Written as DNA, the CDR3 is TGCGCCAGCAGCCCTCGGACAGGGGTGACCGGGGAGCTGTTTTTT. It encodes CASSPRTGVTGELFF. The chain joins TRBV4-3 to TRBJ2-2; 9 nucleotides align to TRBD1. This CDR3 spans 15 amino acids. The germline gives CDR1 LGHNA, CDR2 YSLEER. V shed 4 bases, J shed 5 bases, and the junction held 5 bases outside the gene matches.